The 6 T cell receptor beta chains in this list originate from one sample, sequenced in a study of blood T cell repertoires in COVID-19. Only in-frame clones appear in the TCRdb table, and some are missing; sequencing was by immunoSEQ multiplex PCR. Altogether roughly 250,000 clones are present, approximately 85% being singletons, with the ten largest covering under 5%. The sample taken for sequencing was peripheral blood. These receptors all stem from a man aged 50-59 years with acute or convalescent COVID-19.

The chain uses TRBV11-2 and TRBJ2-3; perhaps TRBD2 as D (5 bases). V was pared by 0 bases and J by 3 bases, with 19 bases between. The germline V gene has CDR1 SGHAT and CDR2 FQNNGV. The CDR3 is 18 amino acids. CDR3 DNA sequence: TGTGCCAGCAGCTTAGATCGGGCTAGCCTCTTAGGAACAGATACGCAGTATTTT. Translating it yields CASSLDRASLLGTDTQYF.

The gene calls are TRBV7-9 and TRBJ1-1; a possible D gene is TRBD1 (5 bases). Germline values: CDR1 SEHNR, CDR2 FQNEAQ (reference sequence). Trimming removed 7 bases at V and 1 base at J, with 10 bases between. The CDR3 has 13 amino acids. CDR3 sequence reads: CASTPTENTEAFF. The CDR3 bases are TGTGCCAGCACCCCGACAGAGAACACTGAAGCTTTCTTT.

Only a few counts were recorded for this clone. The chain employs TRBV9 and TRBJ1-6; the match to TRBD1 covers 11 bases. From germline, CDR1 is SGDLS and CDR2 YYNGEE. J lost 10 bases, V lost 3 bases, and 6 bases had no gene match. The CDR3 consists of 15 residues. In nucleotides, the CDR3 is TGTGCCAGCAGCGCCGGGACAGGGGGGGTCTCACCCCTCCACTTT. Protein product: CASSAGTGGVSPLHF. Full variable domain (rest looked up from reference TRBV9 and TRBJ1-6): DSGVTQTPKHLITATGQRVTLRCSPRSGDLSVYWYQQSLDQGLQFLIQYYNGEERAKGNILERFSAQQFPDLHSELNLSSLELGDSALYFCASSAGTGGVSPLHFGNGTRLTVT.

This chain connects TRBV2 to TRBJ1-5, with 7 bases aligning to TRBD1. The CDR3 is made up of 19 amino acids. The V gene's germline CDR1 is SNHLY and CDR2 FYNNEI. Losses at the gene ends were 2 bases for V and 1 base for J; bases not matched to a gene: 14. CDR3 nucleotides: TGTGCCAGCAGTGAATCCCCAGGGGGGTCCAGTAAAAGCAATCAGCCCCAGCATTTT. Translated: CASSESPGGSSKSNQPQHF.

The genes are TRBV28 and TRBJ1-6; TRBD1 matches 8 bases. CDR1 and CDR2 from the germline V gene are MDHEN and SYDVKM. With 4 bases clipped from V and 6 bases from J, the junction kept 11 bases outside the gene matches. The CDR3 totals 17 residues. The CDR3 spells CASSSLDRGYSNSPLHF. The CDR3 region has the DNA TGTGCCAGCAGTTCCTTAGACAGGGGCTATAGTAATTCACCCCTCCACTTT.

V and J are TRBV30 and TRBJ1-4, with 9 bases that match TRBD1. The trim removed 1 base at V and 10 bases at J, leaving 7 bases unmatched. This CDR3 contains 14 residues. Germline CDR1 is GTSNPN and CDR2 is SVGIG (reference sequence). The DNA of the CDR3 is TGTGCCTGGAGTGGGGGGACAGGGTCCATAAAACTGTTTTTT. Protein sequence: CAWSGGTGSIKLFF.